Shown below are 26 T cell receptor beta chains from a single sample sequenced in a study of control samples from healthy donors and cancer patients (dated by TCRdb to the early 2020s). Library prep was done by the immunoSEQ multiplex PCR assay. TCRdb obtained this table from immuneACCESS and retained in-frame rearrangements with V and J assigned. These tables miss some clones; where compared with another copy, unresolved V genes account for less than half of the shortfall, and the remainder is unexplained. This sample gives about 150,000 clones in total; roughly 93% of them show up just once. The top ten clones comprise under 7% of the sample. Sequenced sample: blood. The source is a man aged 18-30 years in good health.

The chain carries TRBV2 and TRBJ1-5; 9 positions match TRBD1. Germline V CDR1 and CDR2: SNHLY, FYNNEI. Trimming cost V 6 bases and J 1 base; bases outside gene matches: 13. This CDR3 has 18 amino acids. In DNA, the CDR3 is TGTGCCAGCAGATGGGACAGGGAAAGGCTTGGGAGCAATCAGCCCCAGCATTTT. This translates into CASRWDRERLGSNQPQHF. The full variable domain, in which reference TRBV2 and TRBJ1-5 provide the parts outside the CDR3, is EPEVTQTPSHQVTQMGQEVILRCVPISNHLYFYWYRQILGQKVEFLVSFYNNEISEKSEIFDDQFSVERPDGSNFTLKIRSTKLEDSAMYFCASRWDRERLGSNQPQHFGDGTRLSIL.

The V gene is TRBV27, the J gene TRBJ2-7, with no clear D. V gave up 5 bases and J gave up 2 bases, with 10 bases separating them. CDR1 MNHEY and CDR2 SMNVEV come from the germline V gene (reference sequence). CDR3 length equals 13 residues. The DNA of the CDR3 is TGTGCCAGCAGTACCTTTCTACCCTACGAGCAGTACTTC. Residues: CASSTFLPYEQYF.

Here the CDR3 DNA reads TGTGCCTGGAGTTCCGGGACGGGTGAGGAAAAACTGTTTTTT. Encoded protein: CAWSSGTGEEKLFF. The gene calls are TRBV30 and TRBJ1-4; the D gene is possibly TRBD1 (5 bases). V dropped 2 bases and J dropped 8 bases, with 15 bases sitting between them. CDR3 length: 14 amino acids. CDR1 is GTSNPN, CDR2 SVGIG, per germline (reference sequence).

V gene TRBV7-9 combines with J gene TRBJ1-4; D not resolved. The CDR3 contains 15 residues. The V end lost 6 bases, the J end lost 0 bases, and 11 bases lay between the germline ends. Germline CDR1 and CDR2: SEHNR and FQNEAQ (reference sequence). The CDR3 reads CASRFPSATNEKLFF. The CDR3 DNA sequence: TGTGCCAGCAGATTCCCCTCGGCAACTAATGAAAAACTGTTTTTT. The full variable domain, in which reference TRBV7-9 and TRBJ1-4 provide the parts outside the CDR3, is DTGVSQNPRHKITKRGQNVTFRCDPISEHNRLYWYRQTLGQGPEFLTYFQNEAQLEKSRLLSDRFSAERPKGSFSTLEIQRTEQGDSAMYLCASRFPSATNEKLFFGSGTQLSVL.

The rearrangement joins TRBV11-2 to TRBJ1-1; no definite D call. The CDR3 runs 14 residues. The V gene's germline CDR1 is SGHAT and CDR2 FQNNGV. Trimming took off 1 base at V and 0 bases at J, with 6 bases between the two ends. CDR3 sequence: CASSLVRLNTEAFF. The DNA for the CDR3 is TGTGCCAGCAGCTTAGTCAGATTGAACACTGAAGCTTTCTTT. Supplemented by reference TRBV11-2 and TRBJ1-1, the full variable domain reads EAGVAQSPRYKIIEKRQSVAFWCNPISGHATLYWYQQILGQGPKLLIQFQNNGVVDDSQLPKDRFSAERLKGVDSTLKIQPAKLEDSAVYLCASSLVRLNTEAFFGQGTRLTVV.

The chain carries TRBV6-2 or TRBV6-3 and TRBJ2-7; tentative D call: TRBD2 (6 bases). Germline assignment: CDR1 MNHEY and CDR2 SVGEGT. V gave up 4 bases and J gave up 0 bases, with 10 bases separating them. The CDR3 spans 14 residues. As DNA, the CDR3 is TGTGCCAGCAGTTTAACCGGGAGCTCCTACGAGCAGTACTTC. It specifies CASSLTGSSYEQYF.

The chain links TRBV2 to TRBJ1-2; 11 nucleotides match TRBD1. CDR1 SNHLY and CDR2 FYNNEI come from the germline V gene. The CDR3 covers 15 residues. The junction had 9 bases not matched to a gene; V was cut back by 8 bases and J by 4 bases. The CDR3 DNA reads TGTGCCAGCGTAGGGACAGGGGGACCCGGCTATGGCTACACCTTC. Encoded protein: CASVGTGGPGYGYTF.

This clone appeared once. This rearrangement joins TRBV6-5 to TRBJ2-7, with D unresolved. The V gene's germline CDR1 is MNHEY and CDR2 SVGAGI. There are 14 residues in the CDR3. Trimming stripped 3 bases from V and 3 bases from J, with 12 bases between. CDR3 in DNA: TGTGCCAGCAGTTATCAATCTACTAACTACGAGCAGTACTTC. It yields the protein CASSYQSTNYEQYF.

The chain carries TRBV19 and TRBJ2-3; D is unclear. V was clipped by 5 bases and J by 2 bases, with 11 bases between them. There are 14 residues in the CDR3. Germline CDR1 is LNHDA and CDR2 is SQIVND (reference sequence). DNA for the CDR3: TGTGCCAGTAGTCTTAGGAGTTTCACAGATACGCAGTATTTT. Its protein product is CASSLRSFTDTQYF.

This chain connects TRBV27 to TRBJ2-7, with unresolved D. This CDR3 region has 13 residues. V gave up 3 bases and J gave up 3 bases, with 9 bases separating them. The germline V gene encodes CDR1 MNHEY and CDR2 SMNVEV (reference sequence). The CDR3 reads CASSLGTNYEQYF. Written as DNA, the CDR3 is TGTGCCAGCAGTTTGGGCACTAACTACGAGCAGTACTTC.

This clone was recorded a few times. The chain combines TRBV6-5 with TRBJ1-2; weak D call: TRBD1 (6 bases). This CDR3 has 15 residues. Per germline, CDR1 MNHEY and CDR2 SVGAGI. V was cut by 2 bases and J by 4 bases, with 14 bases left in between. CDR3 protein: CASSYQGTVGYGYTF. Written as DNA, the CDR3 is TGTGCCAGCAGTTACCAGGGGACCGTTGGCTATGGCTACACCTTC.

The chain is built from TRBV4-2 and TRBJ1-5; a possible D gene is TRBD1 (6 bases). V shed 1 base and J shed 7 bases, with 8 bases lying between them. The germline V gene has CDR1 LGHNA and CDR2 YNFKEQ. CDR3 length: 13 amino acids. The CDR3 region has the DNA TGTGCCAGCAGCCAAGCCGGGGGCCAGCCCCAGCATTTT. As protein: CASSQAGGQPQHF.

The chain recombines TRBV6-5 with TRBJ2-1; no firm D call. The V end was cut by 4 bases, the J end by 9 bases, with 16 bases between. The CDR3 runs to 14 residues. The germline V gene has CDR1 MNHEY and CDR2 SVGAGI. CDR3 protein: CASSSDPEVGEQFF. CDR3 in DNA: TGTGCCAGCAGTTCGGACCCCGAAGTGGGTGAGCAGTTCTTC.

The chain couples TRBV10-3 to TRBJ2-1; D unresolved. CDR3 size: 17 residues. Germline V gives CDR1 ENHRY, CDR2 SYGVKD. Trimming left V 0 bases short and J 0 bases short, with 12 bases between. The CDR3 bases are TGTGCCATCAGTGAGTCGATGGCCCCGGGCTCCTACAATGAGCAGTTCTTC. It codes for CAISESMAPGSYNEQFF.

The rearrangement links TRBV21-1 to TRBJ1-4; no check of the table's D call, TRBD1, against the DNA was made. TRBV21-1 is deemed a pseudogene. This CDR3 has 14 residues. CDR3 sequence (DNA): TGTGCCAGTAATCGGGCAGGGCCTAATGAAAAACTGTTTTTT. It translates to CASNRAGPNEKLFF.

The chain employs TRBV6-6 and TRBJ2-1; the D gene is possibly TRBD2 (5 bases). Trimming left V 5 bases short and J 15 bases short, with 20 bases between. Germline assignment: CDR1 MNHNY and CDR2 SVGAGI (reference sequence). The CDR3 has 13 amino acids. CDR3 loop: CASSTPHREGAFF. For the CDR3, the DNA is TGTGCCAGCAGTACGCCGCACCGAGAGGGTGCGTTCTTC.

The DNA for the CDR3 is TGTGCCAGCAGCTTCTCAGCGGGGGTAGCTTACAATGAGCAGTTCTTC. Its protein is CASSFSAGVAYNEQFF. The chain joins TRBV7-6 to TRBJ2-1, with 8 bases aligning to TRBD2. The J segment lost 4 bases and the V segment lost 3 bases, leaving 8 bases of the junction unmatched. The germline V gene has CDR1 SGHVS and CDR2 FNYEAQ. The CDR3 consists of 16 residues.

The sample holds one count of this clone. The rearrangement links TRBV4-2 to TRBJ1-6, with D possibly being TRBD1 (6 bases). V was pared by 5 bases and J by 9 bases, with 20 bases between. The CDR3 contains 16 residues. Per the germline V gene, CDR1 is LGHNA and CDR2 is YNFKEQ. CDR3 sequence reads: CASSARGEPRGSPLHF. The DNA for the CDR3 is TGTGCCAGCAGCGCGAGAGGGGAGCCCAGGGGTTCACCCCTCCACTTT.

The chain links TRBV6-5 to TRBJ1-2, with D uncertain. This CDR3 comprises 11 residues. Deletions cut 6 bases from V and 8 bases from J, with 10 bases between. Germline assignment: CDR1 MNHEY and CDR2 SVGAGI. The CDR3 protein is CASSHERGYTF. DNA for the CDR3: TGTGCCAGCAGCCACGAAAGGGGCTACACCTTC.

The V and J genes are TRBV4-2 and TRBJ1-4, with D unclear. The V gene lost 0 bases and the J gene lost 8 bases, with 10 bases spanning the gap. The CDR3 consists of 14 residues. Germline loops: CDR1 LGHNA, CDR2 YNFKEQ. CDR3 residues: CASSQERQREKLFF. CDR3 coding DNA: TGTGCCAGCAGCCAAGAAAGGCAGCGGGAAAAACTGTTTTTT.

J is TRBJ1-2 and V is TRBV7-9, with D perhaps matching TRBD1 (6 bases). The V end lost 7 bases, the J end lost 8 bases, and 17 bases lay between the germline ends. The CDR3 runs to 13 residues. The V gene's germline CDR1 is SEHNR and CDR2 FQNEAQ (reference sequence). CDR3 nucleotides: TGTGCCAGCACCACATCTATCGGGGGCGGCTACACCTTC. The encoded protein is CASTTSIGGGYTF.

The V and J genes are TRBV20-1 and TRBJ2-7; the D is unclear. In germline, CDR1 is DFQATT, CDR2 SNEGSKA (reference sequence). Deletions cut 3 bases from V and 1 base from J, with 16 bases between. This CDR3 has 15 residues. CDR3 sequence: CSASPRSVRSYEQYF. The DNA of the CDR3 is TGCAGTGCTAGTCCCCGCAGCGTGCGGTCCTACGAGCAGTACTTC.

CDR3 loop: CASSQGWNQPQHF. CDR3 sequence (DNA): TGTGCCAGCTCTCAGGGTTGGAATCAGCCCCAGCATTTT. The rearrangement links TRBV19 to TRBJ1-5; D possibly corresponds to TRBD1 (5 bases). The CDR3 covers 13 residues. Germline lookup yields CDR1 LNHDA and CDR2 SQIVND (reference sequence). The V end lost 9 bases, the J end lost 4 bases, and 13 bases lay between the germline ends.

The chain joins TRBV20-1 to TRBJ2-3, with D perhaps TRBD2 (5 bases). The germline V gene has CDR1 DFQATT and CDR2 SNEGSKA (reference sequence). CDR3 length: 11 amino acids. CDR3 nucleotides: TGCAGCGGTTCGGGGTTCGGTCCGCAGTATTTT. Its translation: CSGSGFGPQYF.

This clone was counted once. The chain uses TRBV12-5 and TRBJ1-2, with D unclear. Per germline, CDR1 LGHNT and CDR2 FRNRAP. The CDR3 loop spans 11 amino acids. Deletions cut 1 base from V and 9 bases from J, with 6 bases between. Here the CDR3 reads CASGLGLSYTF. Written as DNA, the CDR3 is TGTGCTAGTGGTTTGGGGCTGAGCTACACCTTC.

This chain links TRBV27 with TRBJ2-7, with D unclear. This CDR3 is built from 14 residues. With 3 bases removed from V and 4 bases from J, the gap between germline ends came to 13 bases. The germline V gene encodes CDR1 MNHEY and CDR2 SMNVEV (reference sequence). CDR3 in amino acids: CASSLFGFPYEQYF. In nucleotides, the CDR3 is TGTGCCAGCAGTTTGTTCGGGTTCCCTTACGAGCAGTACTTC.